This TCR beta chain was observed in a study of blood T cells in healthy people across ages. About the research overall: Template switching retrieved approximately one barcoded beta molecule for each two T cells. Study-level points and caveats: Donors of long life had a larger count of naive CD4+ cells and greater diversity than aged donors. Strong correlation was found linking TCR beta diversity to naive T cell percentage.

Through a sample-barcoded 5' primer and a J-beta primer mix, a second PCR was run for roughly 7 to 12 cycles. Individual samples furnished no less than 2.5 million CDR3-containing paired-end reads apiece. TCRdb ran MiXCR on the 5' RACE reads and lists one entry per CDR3 protein. The sample carries approximately 810,000 distinct CDR3 sequences, around 28% recorded once. With 3 bases clipped from V and 13 bases from J, the junction kept 8 bases outside the gene matches. The CDR3 has 14 residues. Germline CDR1 DFQATT, CDR2 SNEGSKA (reference sequence). With regard to this clonotype: Its specificity is not known.

The receptor comes from a woman older than 75 in good health. Sample: blood. The chain has TRBV20-1 and TRBJ2-1; 14 nucleotides line up with TRBD2. The CDR3 loop reads CSASQGLAGEEQFF. CDR3 bases: TGCAGTGCTAGTCAGGGACTAGCGGGAGAGGAACAGTTCTTC.